This TCR beta chain was found in a study of cytomegalovirus exposure and HLA in healthy donors. The germline CDR1 and CDR2 sequences are GTSNPN and SVGIG (reference sequence). The CDR3 has 13 amino acids. With 2 bases clipped from V and 6 bases from J, the junction kept 3 bases outside the gene matches. Primers: 60 Vbeta forward and 13 Jbeta reverse. Only in-frame clones appear in the TCRdb table, and some are missing; sequencing was by immunoSEQ multiplex PCR. The table includes 100,000 to 150,000 clones, roughly 72% detected once. This clone was counted once. The sequencing input was PBMCs. The chain uses TRBV30 and TRBJ2-1; 8 nucleotides match TRBD2. The TCR was taken from a male donor in good health and CMV-seronegative. The CDR3 reads CAWSRGTSNEQFF. DNA of the CDR3: TGTGCCTGGAGTCGCGGGACTAGCAATGAGCAGTTCTTC.